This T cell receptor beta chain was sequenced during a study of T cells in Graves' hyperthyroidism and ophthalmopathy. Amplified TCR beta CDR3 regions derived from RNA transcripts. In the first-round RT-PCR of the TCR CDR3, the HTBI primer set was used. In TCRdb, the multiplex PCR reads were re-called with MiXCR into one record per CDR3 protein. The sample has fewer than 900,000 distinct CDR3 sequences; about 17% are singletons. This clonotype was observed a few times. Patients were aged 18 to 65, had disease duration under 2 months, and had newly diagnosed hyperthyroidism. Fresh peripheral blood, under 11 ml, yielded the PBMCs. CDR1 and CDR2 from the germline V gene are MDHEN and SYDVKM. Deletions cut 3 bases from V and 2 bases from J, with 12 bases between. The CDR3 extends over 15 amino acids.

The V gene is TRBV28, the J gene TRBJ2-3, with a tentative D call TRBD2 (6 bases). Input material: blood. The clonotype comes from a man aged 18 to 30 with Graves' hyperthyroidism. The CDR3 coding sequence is TGTGCCAGCAGTTTCTCACGGGGGAACACAGATACGCAGTATTTT. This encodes CASSFSRGNTDTQYF.